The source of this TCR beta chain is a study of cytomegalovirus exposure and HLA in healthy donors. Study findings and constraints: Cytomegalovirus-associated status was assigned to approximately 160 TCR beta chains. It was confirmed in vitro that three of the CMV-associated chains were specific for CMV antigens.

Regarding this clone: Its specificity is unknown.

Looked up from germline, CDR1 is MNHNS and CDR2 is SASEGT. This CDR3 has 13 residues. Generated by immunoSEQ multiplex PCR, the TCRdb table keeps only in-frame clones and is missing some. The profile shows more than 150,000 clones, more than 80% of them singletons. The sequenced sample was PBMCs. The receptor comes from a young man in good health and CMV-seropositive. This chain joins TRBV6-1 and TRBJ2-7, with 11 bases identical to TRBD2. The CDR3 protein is CAALAGAGYEQYF. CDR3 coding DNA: TGTGCGGCACTAGCGGGAGCGGGGTACGAGCAGTACTTC.